The entry below gives a single T cell receptor (beta chain) sequence along with its context. The antigen is not known. Treatment noted: around 19 received Ad26.COV2.S at low or high dose, single or two shots; a few received placebo; per-sample allocation not given. Collection of the samples took place on day 63 after the first injection of vaccine or placebo. Adults aged 18-55 years in Boston included the donor. This sample was taken from a study of Ad26.COV2.S vaccination and SARS-CoV-2 variants. Overall study results and limits: Responses of spike-specific T cells (both CD8+ and CD4+) reportedly showed substantial breadth after vaccination. Individuals receiving vaccine had higher spike-specific TCR breadth than placebo recipients did.

Measured with immunoSEQ multiplex PCR; TCRdb has only the in-frame clones, and not every one. The data contain 300,000 to 400,000 clones, around 87% of them seen just once; the ten biggest clones take up roughly 3.2%. The TCR originated in a person aged 18-65 years who received the Ad26.COV2.S COVID-19 vaccine or a placebo. The source material was peripheral blood, sampled in a trial of Ad26.COV2.S vaccine versus placebo.

CDR3 protein: CASSPPVAAKNIQYF. In DNA, the CDR3 is TGTGCCAGCTCACCACCGGTGGCTGCCAAAAACATTCAGTACTTC. The V gene is TRBV18, the J gene TRBJ2-4, with D hard to call. CDR3 length: 15 amino acids. Germline loops: CDR1 KGHSH, CDR2 LQKENI. The germline V and J ends were trimmed by 0 bases and 1 base, with 7 bases remaining between them.